This TCR beta chain was documented in a study of T cells in Graves' hyperthyroidism and ophthalmopathy. As for the study in general: Staff took peripheral blood when the initial diagnosis was made, before any treatment began. Notes on the study in general: Stable hyperthyroidism was separated from ophthalmopathy by a model based on 13 V-J features.

As to this clonotype: The antigen remains undetermined.

Researchers took RNA transcripts and amplified the TCR beta CDR3 regions from them. An initial round of RT-PCR targeting the TCR CDR3 relied on the HTBI primer set. TCRdb used MiXCR to reprocess the multiplex PCR reads, holding one entry per CDR3 protein. Of about 640,000 distinct CDR3 sequences listed, about 20% are singletons. From germline, CDR1 is KGHDR and CDR2 SFDVKD. The CDR3 has 15 amino acids. J was trimmed by 3 bases and V by 4 bases; bases with no gene match: 6. V gene TRBV24-1 combines with J gene TRBJ2-7; 9 positions agree with TRBD1. This clonotype was sampled from a man aged 30 to 39 with Graves' ophthalmopathy. Material: blood. The CDR3 protein is CATSDSGTGNYEQYF. The CDR3 DNA reads TGTGCCACCAGTGACTCCGGGACAGGGAACTACGAGCAGTACTTC.